Shown below are 9 T cell receptor beta chains from a single sample sequenced in a study of blood T cell repertoires in COVID-19. Data came from immunoSEQ multiplex PCR; TCRdb stores just in-frame clones and leaves some out. The table has around 300,000 clones, 89% seen once. The sequencing sample was made of peripheral blood. These receptors all come from a man in his fifties with acute or convalescent COVID-19.

This rearrangement joins TRBV19 to TRBJ2-7; D is unclear. Looked up from germline, CDR1 is LNHDA and CDR2 is SQIVND (reference sequence). This CDR3 has 15 amino acids. V was clipped by 3 bases and J by 1 base, with 13 bases between them. This CDR3 is CASSIARLSSYEQYF. In DNA form, the CDR3 reads TGTGCCAGTAGTATTGCCAGGTTATCATCCTACGAGCAGTACTTC.

In nucleotides, the CDR3 is TGTGCCAGCAGCTGGACCCGGATCAGGCGGGGTGAGCAGTTCTTC. Encoded protein: CASSWTRIRRGEQFF. This rearrangement joins TRBV4-2 to TRBJ2-1; D perhaps matches TRBD2 (6 bases). Germline V gene sequence: CDR1 LGHNA, CDR2 YNFKEQ. Trimming stripped 5 bases from V and 9 bases from J, with 20 bases between. The CDR3 runs 15 residues.

The chain joins TRBV5-4 to TRBJ2-3; 9 nucleotides line up with TRBD2. This CDR3 is built from 15 residues. Losses at the gene ends were 3 bases for V and 4 bases for J; bases not matched to a gene: 6. Germline V lookup: CDR1 SGHNT, CDR2 YYREEE (reference sequence). This chain's CDR3 is CASSSSLAGADTQYF. The CDR3 nucleotides are TGTGCCAGCAGCTCGTCACTAGCGGGCGCAGATACGCAGTATTTT.

The chain employs TRBV19 and TRBJ2-5; 9 bases match TRBD1. Germline V gives CDR1 LNHDA, CDR2 SQIVND (reference sequence). This CDR3 region has 18 residues. V lost 3 bases, J lost 3 bases, and 14 bases stayed unmatched. This CDR3 reads CASSIFHRGLGMKETQYF. As DNA, the CDR3 is TGTGCCAGTAGTATTTTCCACAGGGGGCTAGGCATGAAAGAGACCCAGTACTTC.

The count of this clone is one. The chain has TRBV4-1 and TRBJ1-6; 7 positions match TRBD1. Germline CDR1 is MGHRA and CDR2 is YSYEKL. The CDR3 covers 15 residues. Trimming took 5 bases from V and 8 from J; bases not matched to a gene: 9. CDR3 DNA: TGCGCCAGCAGCTACGGGACAGTTGGGGATTCACCCCTCCACTTT. The encoded protein is CASSYGTVGDSPLHF.

The chain links TRBV6-5 to TRBJ1-5; D remains unclear. Germline V CDR1 and CDR2: MNHEY, SVGAGI. V was shortened by 4 bases and J by 3 bases, with 7 bases between the two germline ends. The CDR3 is made up of 13 amino acids. In DNA, the CDR3 is TGTGCCAGCAGTTCCGCAGTCAATCAGCCCCAGCATTTT. Translation: CASSSAVNQPQHF.

The rearrangement uses TRBV5-1 and TRBJ2-1; 10 bases are shared with TRBD2. The CDR3 contains 15 residues. Germline trimming cut 5 bases from V and 5 bases from J; bases unmatched to any gene: 7. Germline loops: CDR1 SGHRS, CDR2 YFSETQ. The CDR3 DNA reads as TGCGCCAGCAGGCCGTTTAGCGGGGGGAACAATGAGCAGTTCTTC. It encodes CASRPFSGGNNEQFF.

The chain is built from TRBV18 and TRBJ1-5; TRBD1 matches 8 bases. CDR3 length equals 14 residues. Germline V lookup: CDR1 KGHSH, CDR2 LQKENI. The junction had 4 bases not matched to a gene; V was cut back by 4 bases and J by 5 bases. This CDR3 reads CASSRQGNDQPQHF. In DNA, the CDR3 is TGTGCCAGCTCACGACAGGGGAACGATCAGCCCCAGCATTTT.

This chain uses TRBV11-2 with TRBJ1-2; D is unresolved. CDR3 length: 14 amino acids. Trimming took 4 bases from V and 7 from J, leaving 16 bases between them. Germline assignment: CDR1 SGHAT and CDR2 FQNNGV. CDR3: CASSSLPGSGGYTF. In DNA form, the CDR3 reads TGTGCCAGCAGCTCTTTACCTGGTAGCGGTGGCTACACCTTC. The full variable domain, completed using reference TRBV11-2 and TRBJ1-2, is EAGVAQSPRYKIIEKRQSVAFWCNPISGHATLYWYQQILGQGPKLLIQFQNNGVVDDSQLPKDRFSAERLKGVDSTLKIQPAKLEDSAVYLCASSSLPGSGGYTFGSGTRLTVV.